The 11 T cell receptor beta chains below all came from one sample that was sequenced in a study of regulatory T cells in long-lasting Graves disease listed by TCRdb under 2021. This specimen's time point label, interpreted: persistent/refractory GD, antithyroid drugs over 5 years with positive TRAb. For both TCR sequencing and RNA sequencing, RNA was extracted from PBMCs in TRIzol. Libraries were built with multiplex PCR. Sequencing instrument: Illumina HiSeq 4000. TCR beta libraries were built with iRepertoire HTBI primers and Arm-PCR amplification of CDR3 regions. TCRdb trimmed public reads at Q25 via fastp, called clones via MiXCR and kept in-frame beta chains. Each CDR3 protein appears once, grouped with its most common genes and DNA. This sample gives over 450,000 distinct CDR3 sequences in total; 20% to 25% of them show up just once. Roughly 6.9% of the sample belongs to the ten largest clones.

The sample consisted of peripheral blood mononuclear cells (PBMCs), taken when the disease was refractory, from a patient treated with antithyroid drugs. Receptors originate from a female donor with Graves disease.

For this clonotype: Just one base apart from a much larger clone, this may be a read error. The J gene is TRBJ2-7, the V gene TRBV11-2; 9 positions match TRBD2. V gave up 4 bases and J gave up 9 bases; unmatched junction bases: 10. This CDR3 spans 14 amino acids. The germline gives CDR1 SGHAT, CDR2 FQNNGV. The CDR3 nucleotides are TGTGCCAGCAGCTCCGAGACTAGCGGTGGAAGGCAGTACTTC. This sequence encodes CASSSETSGGRQYF.

This clonotype has only a few counts. The V gene is TRBV6-1, the J gene TRBJ2-7, with 11 positions matching TRBD2. The J segment lost 4 bases and the V segment lost 6 bases, leaving 11 bases of the junction unmatched. The CDR3 is 16 amino acids. Germline loops: CDR1 MNHNS, CDR2 SASEGT. This CDR3 is CASSSLVAGGPYEQYF. The CDR3 DNA is TGTGCCAGCAGCTCCCTCGTAGCGGGAGGGCCGTACGAGCAGTACTTC.

The chain joins TRBV20-1 to TRBJ2-7; D gene unclear. V lost 6 bases and J lost 4, with 13 bases in between. Germline V CDR1 and CDR2: DFQATT, SNEGSKA (reference sequence). The CDR3 has 12 residues. In DNA, the CDR3 is TGCAGTGCGGGTCAGAGCACGTACGAGCAGTACTTC. It specifies CSAGQSTYEQYF.

This clonotype was picked up many times. The chain is built from TRBV20-1 and TRBJ1-4; TRBD1 is a possible D gene (5 bases). The CDR3 contains 15 residues. Trimming removed 0 bases at V and 6 bases at J, with 14 bases between. Germline-derived CDR1 and CDR2 are DFQATT and SNEGSKA (reference sequence). The CDR3 DNA sequence: TGCAGTGCTAGAGAGAGTAGGGACGGGTATGAAAAACTGTTTTTT. This translates into CSARESRDGYEKLFF.

This clonotype was detected a few times. This chain uses TRBV7-8 with TRBJ1-5; D is ambiguous. Trimming left V 5 bases short and J 0 bases short, with 17 bases between. Germline V gene lookup returns CDR1 SGHVS and CDR2 FQNEAQ. This CDR3 spans 17 amino acids. In nucleotides, the CDR3 is TGTGCCAGCAGCCCAGCCCCAGAGAGATATAGCAATCAGCCCCAGCATTTT. Translation: CASSPAPERYSNQPQHF.

CDR3 in amino acids: CASSLPSPQNTIYF. CDR3 nucleotides: TGCGCCAGCAGCTTGCCCTCCCCACAAAACACCATATATTTT. The gene calls are TRBV5-1 and TRBJ1-3; D ambiguous. Germline V gene sequence: CDR1 SGHRS, CDR2 YFSETQ. This CDR3 has 14 residues. V was shortened by 1 base and J by 6 bases, with 11 bases between the two germline ends.

The chain has TRBV3-1 and TRBJ2-5; D uncertain. Trimming shortened V by 0 bases and J by 7 bases, and 12 bases separated the two germline ends. The germline CDR1 and CDR2 sequences are LGHDT and YNNKEL (reference sequence). This CDR3 has 14 residues. Here the CDR3 reads CASSQDFAVGTQYF. CDR3 in DNA: TGTGCCAGCAGCCAAGACTTCGCAGTGGGGACCCAGTACTTC.

The V and J genes are TRBV4-1 and TRBJ1-5; possibly TRBD1 for D (6 bases). Per germline, CDR1 MGHRA and CDR2 YSYEKL. The CDR3 sequence is 16 residues long. Trimming shortened V by 0 bases and J by 5 bases, and 14 bases separated the two germline ends. The DNA of the CDR3 is TGCGCCAGCAGCCAAGATCGACAGGAGGGTGATCAGCCCCAGCATTTT. Protein: CASSQDRQEGDQPQHF.

This clonotype was detected many times. This sequence joins TRBV2 and TRBJ1-6; 10 bases fit TRBD1. CDR1 is SNHLY, CDR2 FYNNEI, per germline. With 7 bases clipped from V and 9 bases from J, the junction kept 6 bases outside the gene matches. The CDR3 is 14 residues long. The CDR3 protein is CASTPGTGASPLHF. CDR3 nucleotide sequence: TGTGCCAGCACCCCCGGGACAGGGGCTTCACCCCTCCACTTT.

This clonotype was seen at least ten times. The V call is TRBV12-3 or TRBV12-4, the J call TRBJ2-2, with TRBD1 matching over 7 bases. The CDR3 runs to 14 residues. Trimming cost V 6 bases and J 5 bases; bases outside gene matches: 6. CDR3 coding DNA: TGTGCCAGCAGGGCTCAGGGGGAAACCGGGGAGCTGTTTTTT. Residues: CASRAQGETGELFF.

There are a few counts of this clonotype. DNA for the CDR3: TGTGCCAGCAGCTTCAGGGCCCGAACCGGGGAGCTGTTTTTT. Protein: CASSFRARTGELFF. The rearrangement joins TRBV11-1 to TRBJ2-2; D possibly corresponds to TRBD1 (5 bases). Germline CDR1 SGHAT, CDR2 FQDESV (reference sequence). The CDR3 is 14 amino acids. Trimming left V 3 bases short and J 5 bases short, with 10 bases between.